Presented here are 32 T cell receptor beta chains from one specimen sequenced in a study of post-analysis software for immune sequencing data. For these receptors, no antigen is known. Notes on the study in general: In patients, TRBV5-6, TRBV5-1 and TRBV20-1 belonged to several TRBV segments found more frequently than in controls.

Every TCR beta cDNA library bore unique molecular identifiers. MiXCR, run by TCRdb on the PCR reads, gives a single entry per CDR3 protein. The sample comprises about 820,000 distinct CDR3 sequences, 53% of which are singletons, and under 6% rests with the top ten. The sequencing input was blood. Receptor source: a girl aged 10-17 years with multiple sclerosis.

This chain uses TRBV30 with TRBJ2-2, with 7 nucleotides matching TRBD2. The germline V gene encodes CDR1 GTSNPN and CDR2 SVGIG (reference sequence). The CDR3 contains 15 residues. After removal of 0 bases from V and 4 bases from J, the junction contained 5 bases not matched to a gene. The CDR3 DNA is TGTGCCTGGAGTGTGGGCAGCGGGGCCACCGGGGAGCTGTTTTTT. Translating gives CAWSVGSGATGELFF.

CDR3 nucleotides: TGTGCCAGCAGCTTGGAGCCCACTAGCGGGAGGTCCTCCCAGTACTTC. Its protein is CASSLEPTSGRSSQYF. This chain joins TRBV5-4 and TRBJ2-5, with TRBD2 identical over 12 bases. The germline V gene encodes CDR1 SGHNT and CDR2 YYREEE (reference sequence). The CDR3 loop spans 16 amino acids. V shed 0 bases, J shed 9 bases, and the junction held 9 bases outside the gene matches.

The chain carries TRBV25-1 and TRBJ2-5; TRBD2 matches 14 bases. The DNA matches TRBJ2-7 better at its end, which makes the J call doubtful. There are 17 residues in the CDR3. CDR1 is MGHDK, CDR2 SYGVNS, per germline. CDR3 sequence reads: CASNAGTSGSKRYEQYF. Written as DNA, the CDR3 is TGTGCCAGCAATGCCGGGACTAGCGGGAGCAAAAGGTACGAGCAGTACTTC.

This chain uses TRBV3-1 with TRBJ1-1, with 8 bases lining up with TRBD1. Looked up from germline, CDR1 is LGHDT and CDR2 is YNNKEL (reference sequence). The CDR3 runs to 17 residues. J gave up 5 bases and V 2 bases, and 13 bases lay outside the gene matches. In DNA, the CDR3 is TGTGCCAGCAGCCAACCTTCGCAACAGGGGGAAATAACTGAAGCTTTCTTT. This codes for CASSQPSQQGEITEAFF.

DNA of the CDR3: TGTGCCAGCAGCCAAGCTTCCGGTGGGAAGCAGTACTTC. This sequence encodes CASSQASGGKQYF. The J gene is TRBJ2-5, the V gene TRBV3-1, with D unclear. Germline V gene data show CDR1 as LGHDT and CDR2 as YNNKEL (reference sequence). The CDR3 covers 13 residues. The germline V and J ends were trimmed by 1 base and 11 bases, with 14 bases remaining between them.

This clonotype was counted once. The genes are TRBV20-1 and TRBJ2-5; 7 nucleotides match TRBD1. Germline CDR1 DFQATT, CDR2 SNEGSKA (reference sequence). The CDR3 loop spans 13 amino acids. With V trimmed by 5 bases and J by 5 bases, 8 bases remained unmatched. CDR3 in DNA: TGCAGTGCTCTACGACAGGGATCCGAGACCCAGTACTTC. Amino acids: CSALRQGSETQYF.

This chain links TRBV4-1 with TRBJ2-1; TRBD2 matches at 10 bases. The V and J ends lost 0 bases and 4 bases, in that order; junction bases with no gene match: 3. In germline, CDR1 is MGHRA, CDR2 YSYEKL. The CDR3 spans 16 residues. The CDR3 protein is CASSQEAGGPYNEQFF. The CDR3 DNA reads as TGCGCCAGCAGCCAAGAAGCGGGAGGGCCTTACAATGAGCAGTTCTTC.

This clonotype was seen more than once but under ten times. The gene calls are TRBV20-1 and TRBJ2-5; D is uncertain. The V end lost 4 bases, the J end lost 4 bases, and 13 bases lay between the germline ends. The CDR3 loop spans 13 amino acids. Per the germline V gene, CDR1 is DFQATT and CDR2 is SNEGSKA (reference sequence). Written as DNA, the CDR3 is TGCAGTGCTAAGACCCGATTATTAGAGACCCAGTACTTC. Amino acid sequence: CSAKTRLLETQYF.

Details on this clonotype: A read error may be the cause here, since a much bigger clone is one base away. This sequence joins TRBV7-6 and TRBJ2-5; tentatively, D is TRBD1 (6 bases). The better agreement between TRBJ2-7 and the DNA end casts doubt on the J call. Per the germline V gene, CDR1 is SGHVS and CDR2 is FNYEAQ. The CDR3 length is 14 residues. The DNA for the CDR3 is TGTGCCGGCAGCCGGGACAAAGCCATTTACGAGCAGTACTTC. Translating it yields CAGSRDKAIYEQYF.

This clonotype has a handful of counts. The genes are TRBV12-3 or TRBV12-4 and TRBJ1-2; no definite D call. Trimming cost V 7 bases and J 3 bases, with 18 bases left between them. The CDR3 length is 15 residues. CDR3 residues: CASTPGGREHYGYTF. In DNA, the CDR3 is TGTGCCAGCACCCCGGGAGGGAGGGAGCACTATGGCTACACCTTC.

This chain links TRBV20-1 with TRBJ2-1, with no clear D. Trimming removed 3 bases from V and 3 bases from J, with 9 bases in between. CDR1 and CDR2 (germline): DFQATT, SNEGSKA (reference sequence). CDR3 length: 13 residues. The chain's CDR3 is CSARLPGYNEQFF. In DNA form, the CDR3 reads TGCAGTGCTAGGCTCCCAGGCTACAATGAGCAGTTCTTC.

There are a few counts of this clonotype. The chain carries TRBV12-3 or TRBV12-4 and TRBJ2-3, with 9 nucleotides matching TRBD2. With 5 bases clipped from V and 6 bases from J, the junction kept 12 bases outside the gene matches. The length of the CDR3 is 16 residues. The CDR3 DNA sequence: TGTGCCAGCAGTGACCTAGCGGGGCACCGAGGGGATACGCAGTATTTT. Its protein is CASSDLAGHRGDTQYF.

The chain's CDR3 is CASSTRVHGDTQYF. DNA for the CDR3: TGTGCCAGCAGCACGCGAGTACATGGAGATACGCAGTATTTT. This chain uses TRBV7-8 with TRBJ2-3; no clear D. V lost 5 bases and J lost 5, with 14 bases in between. Looked up from germline, CDR1 is SGHVS and CDR2 is FQNEAQ. The CDR3 has 14 residues.

The rearrangement joins TRBV27 to TRBJ1-5, with a tentative D call TRBD1 (5 bases). From germline, CDR1 is MNHEY and CDR2 SMNVEV (reference sequence). This CDR3 comprises 15 residues. Deletions cut 5 bases from V and 5 bases from J, with 16 bases between. CDR3 in DNA: TGTGCCAGCAGTCCTTTCGGGGGGAAGGATCAGCCCCAGCATTTT. Translated, it gives CASSPFGGKDQPQHF.

The chain uses TRBV20-1 and TRBJ2-7, with TRBD2 identical over 13 bases. Germline V lookup: CDR1 DFQATT, CDR2 SNEGSKA (reference sequence). The V segment lost 1 base and the J segment 6 bases; nucleotides outside the gene matches: 0. CDR3 size: 13 residues. CDR3 nucleotides: TGCAGTGCTAGAGGACTAGCGGGAGGCGAGCAGTACTTC. It codes for CSARGLAGGEQYF.

V usage is TRBV5-1 and J usage is TRBJ2-5; D is perhaps TRBD2 (5 bases). The closer fit of TRBJ2-7 to the DNA end suggests the J call may be wrong. The CDR3 is 19 amino acids. Per the germline V gene, CDR1 is SGHRS and CDR2 is YFSETQ. The CDR3 DNA reads as TGCGCCAGCAGCTTGGCCAAAGGGTCGGTTCAGCGGTTAACCTACGAGCAGTACTTC. Protein product: CASSLAKGSVQRLTYEQYF.

V usage is TRBV5-1 and J usage is TRBJ2-1; weak D call: TRBD1 (7 bases). This CDR3 has 16 residues. Germline CDR1 is SGHRS and CDR2 is YFSETQ. V gave up 7 bases and J gave up 1 base, with 18 bases separating them. DNA for the CDR3: TGCGCCAGCTCTCTGGAGGGCAGGGGGTCCTACAATGAGCAGTTCTTC. Amino acids: CASSLEGRGSYNEQFF.

This clonotype has more than one count but fewer than ten. The chain employs TRBV29-1 and TRBJ2-4; D is possibly TRBD1 (6 bases). This CDR3 has 16 residues. Germline assignment: CDR1 SQVTM and CDR2 ANQGSEA. V lost 1 base, J lost 0 bases, and 13 bases lay in between. The CDR3 here is CSVEGPRGLAKNIQYF. The CDR3 nucleotides are TGCAGCGTTGAAGGACCCAGGGGCCTAGCCAAAAACATTCAGTACTTC.

J is TRBJ2-1 and V is TRBV29-1; the D gene could be TRBD1 or TRBD2 (6 bases each). This CDR3 contains 14 residues. CDR1 and CDR2 (germline): SQVTM, ANQGSEA. The germline V and J ends were trimmed by 3 bases and 10 bases, with 19 bases remaining between them. The CDR3 region has the DNA TGCAGCGTTGAGAGAGGGGGGACCTTCGGAGAGCAGTTCTTC. Amino acid sequence: CSVERGGTFGEQFF.

The chain is built from TRBV5-1 and TRBJ2-5; 7 nucleotides line up with TRBD2. This CDR3 has 13 amino acids. Germline CDR1 reads SGHRS; CDR2 reads YFSETQ. Trimming removed 5 bases from V and 1 base from J; junction bases left unmatched: 2. The CDR3 loop reads CASRREFQETQYF. The CDR3 coding sequence is TGCGCCAGCAGGCGGGAGTTCCAAGAGACCCAGTACTTC.

This clonotype was counted between two and nine times. The chain joins TRBV20-1 to TRBJ1-4; 7 bases line up with TRBD1. With V trimmed by 3 bases and J by 7 bases, 8 bases remained unmatched. The CDR3 runs to 14 residues. From germline, CDR1 is DFQATT and CDR2 SNEGSKA (reference sequence). CDR3: CSASSRDRSEKLFF. The CDR3 DNA sequence: TGCAGTGCTAGCAGCCGGGACAGAAGTGAAAAACTGTTTTTT.

The rearrangement uses TRBV3-1 and TRBJ2-5; tentatively, D is TRBD2 (6 bases). The germline V and J ends were trimmed by 4 bases and 11 bases, with 14 bases remaining between them. The CDR3 has 12 amino acids. CDR1 and CDR2 (germline): LGHDT, YNNKEL (reference sequence). The DNA for the CDR3 is TGTGCCAGCAGCCCCGCGCGCCGGGAGCAGTACTTC. Its translation is CASSPARREQYF.

This chain connects TRBV5-1 to TRBJ1-1; tentatively, D is TRBD1 (5 bases). V was cut by 4 bases and J by 4 bases, with 17 bases left in between. Germline values: CDR1 SGHRS, CDR2 YFSETQ. The CDR3 totals 15 residues. The CDR3 loop reads CASSLRGASGTEAFF. CDR3 DNA sequence: TGCGCCAGCAGCCTCCGGGGCGCCTCGGGCACTGAAGCTTTCTTT.

The rearrangement uses TRBV20-1 and TRBJ2-7; D is possibly TRBD1 (5 bases). The DNA end is a closer match to TRBJ2-5, so the J assignment may be wrong. The V gene's germline CDR1 is DFQATT and CDR2 SNEGSKA (reference sequence). The CDR3 contains 14 residues. The CDR3 here is CSASGVREGVTQYF. Written as DNA, the CDR3 is TGCAGTGCCTCGGGCGTGAGAGAAGGGGTGACCCAGTACTTC.

The CDR3 region has the DNA TGTGCCATCAGTGGGTTTCGTTCCGGGGGCTCCTACGAGCAGTACTTC. Its protein product is CAISGFRSGGSYEQYF. The V gene is TRBV10-3, the J gene TRBJ2-7; possible D gene TRBD2, 6 bases. The V and J ends lost 4 bases and 0 bases respectively, with 16 bases between them. The germline V gene has CDR1 ENHRY and CDR2 SYGVKD. The CDR3 loop spans 16 amino acids.

This clonotype was seen a few times. The junction departs from the called germline gene at one end, perhaps through a read error. The rearrangement uses TRBV10-1 and TRBJ2-1; D may be TRBD1 or TRBD2 (6 bases each). The V gene's germline CDR1 is WNHNN and CDR2 SYGVQD (reference sequence). The CDR3 covers 15 residues. The CDR3 DNA is TGCGTCAGCAGTGAGACTCCCCTAGAGGGGGGAGAGCAGTTCTTC. Residues: CVSSETPLEGGEQFF.

Only one count was recorded for this clonotype. This sequence joins TRBV6-6 and TRBJ1-2; 9 bases line up with TRBD1. CDR1 is MNHNY, CDR2 SVGAGI, per germline (reference sequence). There are 15 residues in the CDR3. J gave up 4 bases and V 6 bases, and 9 bases lay outside the gene matches. The chain's CDR3 is CASRPGTGTSYGYTF. As DNA, the CDR3 is TGTGCCAGCAGGCCCGGGACAGGGACTTCCTATGGCTACACCTTC.

The J gene is TRBJ1-2, the V gene TRBV7-9; D gene ambiguous. The CDR3 has 11 amino acids. Trimming shortened V by 5 bases and J by 3 bases, and 4 bases separated the two germline ends. From germline, CDR1 is SEHNR and CDR2 FQNEAQ (reference sequence). The CDR3 coding sequence is TGTGCCAGCAGCCCCCACTATGGCTACACCTTC. Residues: CASSPHYGYTF. The full variable domain, rest sourced from reference TRBV7-9 and TRBJ1-2, is DTGVSQNPRHKITKRGQNVTFRCDPISEHNRLYWYRQTLGQGPEFLTYFQNEAQLEKSRLLSDRFSAERPKGSFSTLEIQRTEQGDSAMYLCASSPHYGYTFGSGTRLTVV.

The rearrangement links TRBV9 to TRBJ2-1; 9 bases fit TRBD2. The V gene's germline CDR1 is SGDLS and CDR2 YYNGEE. The trim removed 2 bases at V and 4 bases at J, leaving 7 bases unmatched. This CDR3 has 16 amino acids. DNA for the CDR3: TGTGCCAGCAGCGTGGCTTCGGGACTAGCTTACAATGAGCAGTTCTTC. It translates to CASSVASGLAYNEQFF. Variable domain in full (rest from reference TRBV9 and TRBJ2-1): DSGVTQTPKHLITATGQRVTLRCSPRSGDLSVYWYQQSLDQGLQFLIQYYNGEERAKGNILERFSAQQFPDLHSELNLSSLELGDSALYFCASSVASGLAYNEQFFGPGTRLTVL.

The chain has TRBV5-1 and TRBJ2-1; D remains ambiguous. Germline V gene data show CDR1 as SGHRS and CDR2 as YFSETQ. Trimming took off 0 bases at V and 7 bases at J, with 14 bases between the two ends. This CDR3 is built from 15 residues. As DNA, the CDR3 is TGCGCCAGCAGCTTGGGCGATCTTATGGGAAATGAGCAGTTCTTC. Protein sequence: CASSLGDLMGNEQFF.

This clonotype is a singleton in its sample. This chain joins TRBV20-1 and TRBJ2-3; 8 bases align to TRBD2. V trimming: 6 bases; J trimming: 6 bases; junction bases outside the gene matches: 5. Germline-derived CDR1 and CDR2 are DFQATT and SNEGSKA (reference sequence). The CDR3 runs 12 residues. CDR3 region: CSANSGGDTQYF. CDR3 sequence (DNA): TGCAGTGCGAACTCGGGGGGGGATACGCAGTATTTT.

This clonotype occurred a few times. This chain links TRBV29-1 with TRBJ2-5, with 7 bases aligning to TRBD2. Germline trimming cut 3 bases from V and 5 bases from J; bases unmatched to any gene: 3. Germline V gives CDR1 SQVTM, CDR2 ANQGSEA. CDR3 length: 12 amino acids. In DNA, the CDR3 is TGCAGCGTTGATGGGGGGGTTGAGACCCAGTACTTC. This encodes CSVDGGVETQYF.